This T cell receptor (beta chain) came from a study of cytomegalovirus exposure and HLA in healthy donors. Study at large: HLA-typed donors contributed 80 million or so unique TCRs, which were held in an early data release.

CDR1 is SGHVS, CDR2 FNYEAQ, per germline. V lost 5 bases, J lost 7 bases, and 14 bases lay in between. The CDR3 is made up of 13 amino acids. Study-wide results and caveats: TCR beta V- and J-gene trimming was later associated with a missense DCLRE1C variant.

This clone was seen only a few times. No antigen is known for it. This PCR relied on a set of 60 Vbeta primers and 13 Jbeta primers. This table comes from immunoSEQ multiplex PCR, and its TCRdb copy is limited to in-frame clones, with some not included. The sample carries 150,000 to 200,000 clones, more than 75% recorded once. Sequenced: PBMCs. The receptor comes from a woman between 45 and 60 years old in good health and CMV-seronegative. The chain couples TRBV7-6 to TRBJ1-2, with D maybe TRBD1 (5 bases). CDR3 DNA sequence: TGTGCCAGCAGCCCCCGAGTAGGGGTTGGCTACACCTTC. Amino acid sequence: CASSPRVGVGYTF.